The clone carrying this TCR beta chain occurred a few times. Its antigen is unknown. The record originates from a study of cytomegalovirus exposure and HLA in healthy donors. For the study at large: Among the 300 to 400 donors who were genotyped, 70% to 90% fell in the genetic ancestry cluster that is associated with self-reported Caucasian donors. Study-wide points: Researchers reportedly found TCR beta sequences accurately predicted most subjects' HLA-A and HLA-B alleles.

This cohort consisted of healthy bone marrow donors. After removal of 5 bases from V and 7 bases from J, the junction contained 13 bases not matched to a gene. CDR3 size: 16 residues. Germline loops: CDR1 MDHEN, CDR2 SYDVKM. It was with 60 Vbeta and 13 Jbeta primers that the PCR ran. In the authors' methods: Later, 75 million to 100 million unique TCR beta chains were counted in an analysis, and some 11 million of them were shared. Some clones are missing from TCRdb's copy, which holds only in-frame ones; the method was immunoSEQ multiplex PCR. V and J calls and clone size are those listed in that table; D and trimming were worked out from the DNA. The sample consists of about 120,000 clones, less than 85% of them appearing once.

The chain combines TRBV28 with TRBJ2-2, with 7 bases identical to TRBD2. This clonotype was obtained from a male donor in good health and CMV-seronegative. The sequenced sample was PBMCs. The CDR3 coding sequence is TGTGCCAGCAGTCCGGGAGGCCGGGGGTTGGTCGGGGAGCTGTTTTTT. It is translated as CASSPGGRGLVGELFF.